This TCR beta chain appears in the sequencing data of a study of shared clonotypes between healthy human individuals. V was pared by 4 bases and J by 1 base, with 13 bases between. In germline, CDR1 is LNHDA, CDR2 SQIVND (reference sequence). The CDR3 loop spans 15 amino acids. The study separated CD4+ cells into CD45RA+ naive and CD45RA-negative memory subsets. This table comes from immunoSEQ multiplex PCR, and its TCRdb copy is limited to in-frame clones, with some not included. The sample yields under 1,100,000 clones, roughly 80% seen once. This receptor was taken from a man between 18 and 29 years old in good health. This chain links TRBV19 with TRBJ1-1; D remains ambiguous. Sequenced: memory CD4+ T cells sorted from blood. Subset described: CD45RA-negative fraction. The CDR3: CASSTLRVSNTEAFF. In DNA form, the CDR3 reads TGTGCCAGTAGTACGTTGCGAGTTTCGAACACTGAAGCTTTCTTT.